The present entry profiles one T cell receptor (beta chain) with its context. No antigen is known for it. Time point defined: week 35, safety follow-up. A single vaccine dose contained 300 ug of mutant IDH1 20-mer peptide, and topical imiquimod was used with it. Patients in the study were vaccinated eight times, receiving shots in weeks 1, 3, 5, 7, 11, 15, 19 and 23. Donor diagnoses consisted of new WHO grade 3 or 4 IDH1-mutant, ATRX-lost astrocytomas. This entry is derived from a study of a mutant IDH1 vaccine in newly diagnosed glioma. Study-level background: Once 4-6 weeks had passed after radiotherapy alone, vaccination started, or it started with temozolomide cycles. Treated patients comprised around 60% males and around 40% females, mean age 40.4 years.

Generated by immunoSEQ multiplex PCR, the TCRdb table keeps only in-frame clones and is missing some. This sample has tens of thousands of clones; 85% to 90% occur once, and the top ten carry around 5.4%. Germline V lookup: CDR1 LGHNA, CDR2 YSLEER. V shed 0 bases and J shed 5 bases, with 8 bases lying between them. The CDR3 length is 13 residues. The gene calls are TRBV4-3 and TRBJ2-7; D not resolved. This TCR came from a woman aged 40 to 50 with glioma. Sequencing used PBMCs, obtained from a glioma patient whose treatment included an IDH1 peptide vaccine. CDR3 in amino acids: CASSQDWSNEQYF. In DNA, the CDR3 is TGCGCCAGCAGCCAAGACTGGTCTAACGAGCAGTACTTC.